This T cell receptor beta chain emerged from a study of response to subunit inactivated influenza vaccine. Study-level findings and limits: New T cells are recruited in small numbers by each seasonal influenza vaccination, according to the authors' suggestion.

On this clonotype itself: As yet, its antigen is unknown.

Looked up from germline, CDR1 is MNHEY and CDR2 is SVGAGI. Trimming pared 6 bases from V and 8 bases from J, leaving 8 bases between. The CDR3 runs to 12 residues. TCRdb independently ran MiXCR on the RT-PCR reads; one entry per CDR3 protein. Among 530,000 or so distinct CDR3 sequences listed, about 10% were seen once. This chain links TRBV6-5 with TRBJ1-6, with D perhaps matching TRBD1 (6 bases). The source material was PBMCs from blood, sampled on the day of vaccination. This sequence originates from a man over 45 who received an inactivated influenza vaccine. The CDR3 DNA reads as TGTGCCAGCAGAACAGGGTATTCACCCCTCCACTTT. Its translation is CASRTGYSPLHF.